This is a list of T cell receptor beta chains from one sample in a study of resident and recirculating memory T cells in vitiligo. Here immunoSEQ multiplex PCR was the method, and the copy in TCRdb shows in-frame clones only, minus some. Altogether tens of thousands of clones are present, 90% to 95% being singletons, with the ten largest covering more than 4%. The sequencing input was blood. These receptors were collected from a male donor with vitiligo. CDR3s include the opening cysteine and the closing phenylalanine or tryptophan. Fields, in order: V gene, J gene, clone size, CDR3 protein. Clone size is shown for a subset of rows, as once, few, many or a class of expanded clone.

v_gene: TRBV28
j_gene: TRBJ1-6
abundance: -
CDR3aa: CASSLFRDRNSPLHF

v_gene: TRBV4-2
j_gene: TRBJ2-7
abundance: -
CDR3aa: CASSQDLTSGGYEQYF

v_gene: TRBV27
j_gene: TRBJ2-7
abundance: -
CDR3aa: CASSSGLAGGLYEQYF

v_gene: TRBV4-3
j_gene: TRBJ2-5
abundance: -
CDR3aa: CASSQDRSSGGQETQYF

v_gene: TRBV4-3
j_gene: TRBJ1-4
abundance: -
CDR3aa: CASSRQGPGQMGTNEKLFF

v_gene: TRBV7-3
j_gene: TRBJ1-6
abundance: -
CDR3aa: CASSRDSGNSPLHF

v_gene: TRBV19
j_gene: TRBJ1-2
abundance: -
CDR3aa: CASSPRWSHNYYGYTF

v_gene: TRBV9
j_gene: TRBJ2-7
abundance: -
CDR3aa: CASSRTGESSYEQYF

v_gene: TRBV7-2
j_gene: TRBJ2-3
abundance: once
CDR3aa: CASSFTGSEHTQYF

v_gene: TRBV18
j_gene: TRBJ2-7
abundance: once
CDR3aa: CASSLREKNYEQYF

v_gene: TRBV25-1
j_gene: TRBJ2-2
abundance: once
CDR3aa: CASGEDRAGELFF

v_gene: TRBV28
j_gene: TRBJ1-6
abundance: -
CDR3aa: CASREKDRGLISPLHF

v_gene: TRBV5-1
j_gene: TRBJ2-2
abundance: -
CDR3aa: CASSLASGGMNTGELFF

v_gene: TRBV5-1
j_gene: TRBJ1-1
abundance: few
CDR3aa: CASSLGEATPNTEAFF